This T cell receptor (beta chain) was recorded in a study of control samples from healthy donors and cancer patients. J gave up 3 bases and V 4 bases, and 7 bases lay outside the gene matches. The CDR3 runs 15 residues. Germline CDR1 reads KGHSH; CDR2 reads LQKENI. Produced via immunoSEQ multiplex PCR; TCRdb's table is partial and in-frame only. The repertoire consists of 120,000 to 150,000 clones, with 75% to 90% occurring once and the leading ten covering approximately 9%. The chain has TRBV18 and TRBJ1-1; TRBD1 matches 8 bases. The sequence was collected from a woman in her 30s in good health. The source material was blood. The CDR3 loop reads CASSRSQGVDTEAFF. In DNA form, the CDR3 reads TGTGCCAGCTCACGATCACAGGGGGTCGACACTGAAGCTTTCTTT. The variable domain in full, with the rest retrieved from reference TRBV18 and TRBJ1-1, is NAGVMQNPRHLVRRRGQEARLRCSPMKGHSHVYWYRQLPEEGLKFMVYLQKENIIDESGMPKERFSAEFPKEGPSILRIQQVVRGDSAAYFCASSRSQGVDTEAFFGQGTRLTVV.